This TCR beta chain emerged from a study of early T cells in non-severe SARS-CoV-2 infection. In TCRdb, the 5' RACE reads were re-called with MiXCR into one record per CDR3 protein. The sample consists of approximately 28,000 distinct CDR3 sequences, about 4.3% of them appearing once. Germline assignment: CDR1 SNHLY and CDR2 FYNNEI. Trimming stripped 10 bases from V and 7 bases from J, with 17 bases between. This CDR3 contains 13 residues. The material sequenced was whole blood, taken at baseline. This receptor was taken from an adult who was a healthcare worker with PCR-confirmed SARS-CoV-2 infection or an uninfected control (not recorded which). The gene calls are TRBV2 and TRBJ2-1; D is ambiguous. The CDR3: CATRPIPANEQFF. The CDR3 DNA sequence: TGTGCCACCAGACCCATCCCGGCGAATGAGCAGTTCTTC.